The text below deals with one TCR beta chain. Its antigen is as yet unknown. V was cut by 2 bases and J by 3 bases, with 16 bases left in between. The CDR3 is 16 residues long. The germline V gene encodes CDR1 SGDLS and CDR2 YYNGEE. This sample stems from a study of cytomegalovirus exposure and HLA in healthy donors. Study-level background: The approximately 130 validation repertoires matched the 600 to 700 first-cohort repertoires in platform, a later analysis reported. Study outcomes and limitations: The study listed 150 to 200 cytomegalovirus-associated TCR beta chains. TCR clusters originating in the first cohort tended to co-occur in the 120 validation repertoires, according to a later analysis. The classifier, whose performance was assessed in both the original and validation cohorts, reportedly diagnosed cytomegalovirus status with high specificity and sensitivity.

Method: immunoSEQ multiplex PCR; TCRdb's copy keeps in-frame clones and lacks some. The sample includes about 280,000 clones, approximately 86% of them seen just once. The chain links TRBV9 to TRBJ2-3, with D possibly TRBD2 on 6 matching bases. The sequencing input was PBMCs. This TCR was sampled from a woman aged 18-29 years in good health and CMV-seronegative. The CDR3 sequence: CASSVSGPRSTDTQYF. CDR3 bases: TGTGCCAGCAGCGTGAGCGGGCCTAGGTCAACAGATACGCAGTATTTT.